Listed here are 28 T cell receptor beta chains from one sample, sequenced in a study of control samples from healthy donors and cancer patients. The assay was immunoSEQ multiplex PCR, and TCRdb's table has in-frame clones only and misses some. The data show approximately 12,000 clones, approximately 94% seen once. Sequenced input: PBMCs. These receptors were obtained from a man between 65 and 85 years old with head and neck cancer.

The chain employs TRBV7-6 and TRBJ2-7, with D possibly called TRBD1 or TRBD2 (7 bases each). V was cut by 5 bases and J by 6 bases, with 20 bases left in between. The CDR3 loop spans 15 amino acids. Per the germline V gene, CDR1 is SGHVS and CDR2 is FNYEAQ. CDR3 region: CASSRLAGGVGEQYF. The DNA of the CDR3 is TGTGCCAGCAGCCGCCTGGCAGGGGGGGTCGGCGAGCAGTACTTC. The whole variable domain, filled in from reference TRBV7-6 and TRBJ2-7, reads GAGVSQSPRYKVTKRGQDVALRCDPISGHVSLYWYRQALGQGPEFLTYFNYEAQQDKSGLPNDRFSAERPEGSISTLTIQRTEQRDSAMYRCASSRLAGGVGEQYFGPGTRLTVT.

V usage is TRBV12-3 or TRBV12-4 and J usage is TRBJ2-5; D call uncertain. The CDR3 consists of 11 residues. Trimming pared 6 bases from V and 5 bases from J, leaving 7 bases between. CDR3 nucleotide sequence: TGTGCCAGCAGCCAAGGGGAGACCCAGTACTTC. This codes for CASSQGETQYF.

The chain couples TRBV6-5 to TRBJ2-5; 8 bases map to TRBD1. This CDR3 comprises 14 residues. V lost 4 bases to trimming and J lost 5 bases; unmatched junction nucleotides: 6. CDR1 and CDR2 (germline): MNHEY, SVGAGI. The CDR3 coding sequence is TGTGCCAGCAGTTGGTCGGGGGACAGGGAGACCCAGTACTTC. As protein: CASSWSGDRETQYF.

The chain has TRBV5-4 and TRBJ2-5, with D perhaps matching TRBD2 (6 bases). Trimming pared 4 bases from V and 1 base from J, leaving 11 bases between. The CDR3 has 14 residues. Per the germline V gene, CDR1 is SGHNT and CDR2 is YYREEE (reference sequence). This chain's CDR3 is CASSQGLTQETQYF. CDR3 coding DNA: TGTGCCAGCAGCCAAGGACTAACCCAAGAGACCCAGTACTTC.

The rearrangement links TRBV5-6 to TRBJ2-1; 7 bases fit TRBD1. Germline CDR1 and CDR2: SGHDT and YYEEEE. The CDR3 is made up of 17 amino acids. The V segment lost 3 bases and the J segment 4 bases; nucleotides outside the gene matches: 13. The CDR3 DNA sequence: TGTGCCAGCAGCTGGGGGAGATACGACAGGGCGTACAATGAGCAGTTCTTC. It encodes CASSWGRYDRAYNEQFF.

This chain uses TRBV6-6 with TRBJ1-5, with 9 bases fitting TRBD1. J lost 2 bases, V lost 9 bases, and 5 bases had no gene match. This CDR3 comprises 14 residues. Germline V CDR1 and CDR2: MNHNY, SVGAGI (reference sequence). CDR3 sequence: CASLQGAGNQPQHF. CDR3 coding DNA: TGTGCCAGTTTACAGGGGGCAGGCAATCAGCCCCAGCATTTT.

This sequence joins TRBV27 and TRBJ2-7; D might be TRBD1 (6 bases). The CDR3 extends over 18 amino acids. V lost 0 bases and J 0 bases, leaving 18 bases between the germline ends. Germline CDR1 reads MNHEY; CDR2 reads SMNVEV (reference sequence). The CDR3 DNA follows: TGTGCCAGCAGTTTATCGAATCCCGGGACAACCTACTCCTACGAGCAGTACTTC. Translation gives CASSLSNPGTTYSYEQYF.

The rearrangement joins TRBV18 to TRBJ1-6; no clear D. CDR1 KGHSH and CDR2 LQKENI come from the germline V gene. V lost 2 bases and J 7 bases, leaving 9 bases between the germline ends. The CDR3 is 14 residues long. The CDR3 bases are TGTGCCAGCTCACCATACAGCATAAATTCACCCCTCCACTTT. Its protein product is CASSPYSINSPLHF.

The V and J genes are TRBV5-1 and TRBJ1-3; TRBD1 agrees at 7 bases. CDR1 is SGHRS, CDR2 YFSETQ, per germline. The CDR3 consists of 17 residues. V lost 0 bases and J lost 1; bases outside the gene matches: 7. The CDR3 is CASSLVPGQLSGNTIYF. The DNA of the CDR3 is TGCGCCAGCAGCTTGGTTCCGGGACAGCTATCTGGAAACACCATATATTTT.

CDR3 nucleotide sequence: TGCGCCAGCAGCGCCGACAGGGGACGTTACAATGAGCAGTTCTTC. Amino acids: CASSADRGRYNEQFF. The genes are TRBV5-1 and TRBJ2-1; 8 bases are shared with TRBD1. The CDR3 is made up of 15 amino acids. The ends lost 4 bases at V and 4 bases at J; junction bases unmatched: 7. The germline V gene encodes CDR1 SGHRS and CDR2 YFSETQ. The full variable domain, with the rest looked up from reference TRBV5-1 and TRBJ2-1, is KAGVTQTPRYLIKTRGQQVTLSCSPISGHRSVSWYQQTPGQGLQFLFEYFSETQRNKGNFPGRFSGRQFSNSRSEMNVSTLELGDSALYLCASSADRGRYNEQFFGPGTRLTVL.

The gene calls are TRBV5-1 and TRBJ1-4; D remains ambiguous. V was shortened by 0 bases and J by 5 bases, with 11 bases between the two germline ends. CDR1 is SGHRS, CDR2 YFSETQ, per germline. The CDR3 spans 15 residues. Written as DNA, the CDR3 is TGCGCCAGCAGCTTGGCAGGAGAACCAAATGAAAAACTGTTTTTT. It yields the protein CASSLAGEPNEKLFF.

In this sample, this clone turned up once. Other DNA sequences in the same sample also yield this CDR3. The J gene is TRBJ2-1, the V gene TRBV7-6; D ambiguous. With 5 bases removed from V and 1 base from J, the gap between germline ends came to 12 bases. In germline, CDR1 is SGHVS, CDR2 FNYEAQ. This CDR3 region has 15 residues. The CDR3 is CASSRKLGSYNEQFF. DNA for the CDR3: TGTGCCAGCAGCAGAAAATTGGGTTCCTACAATGAGCAGTTCTTC.

This chain connects TRBV7-8 to TRBJ1-4, with TRBD1 as a possible D gene (6 bases). This CDR3 has 16 residues. V lost 5 bases to trimming and J lost 4 bases, with 17 bases between them. The germline gives CDR1 SGHVS, CDR2 FQNEAQ. CDR3 DNA: TGTGCCAGCAGCCCTAGGTCAGGAGGGGGTAATGAAAAACTGTTTTTT. Its translation: CASSPRSGGGNEKLFF.

CDR3 loop: CASSPPRSLSGYEQYF. The CDR3, as DNA: TGTGCCAGCTCACCACCACGAAGCCTCTCGGGCTACGAGCAGTACTTC. The chain recombines TRBV18 with TRBJ2-7; no firm D call. V gave up 0 bases and J gave up 3 bases, with 15 bases separating them. Germline V gene sequence: CDR1 KGHSH, CDR2 LQKENI. There are 16 residues in the CDR3.

This chain joins TRBV5-1 and TRBJ2-7, with 8 bases lining up with TRBD1. CDR1 and CDR2 from the germline V gene are SGHRS and YFSETQ. Losses at the gene ends were 3 bases for V and 1 base for J; bases not matched to a gene: 3. The CDR3 sequence is 14 residues long. CDR3 region: CASSSGTGSYEQYF. CDR3 nucleotides: TGCGCCAGCAGCTCCGGGACAGGTTCCTACGAGCAGTACTTC.

V usage is TRBV5-4 and J usage is TRBJ2-3, with TRBD2 matching 15 bases. The CDR3 extends over 17 amino acids. Germline CDR1 is SGHNT and CDR2 is YYREEE (reference sequence). Trimming at V came to 4 bases and at J to 6 bases, leaving 9 bases not matched to a gene. The CDR3 protein is CASSPGGTSGGQDTQYF. The CDR3 DNA is TGTGCCAGCAGCCCGGGCGGGACTAGCGGGGGGCAGGATACGCAGTATTTT.

The chain has TRBV6-2 or TRBV6-3 and TRBJ2-4, with 9 bases that match TRBD2. The CDR3 spans 15 residues. Germline V gene sequence: CDR1 MNHEY, CDR2 SVGEGT. V lost 0 bases, J lost 7 bases, and 4 bases stayed unmatched. The CDR3: CASSYSSGGPNIQYF. The CDR3 coding sequence is TGTGCCAGCAGTTACTCGAGCGGGGGGCCCAACATTCAGTACTTC.

The gene calls are TRBV29-1 and TRBJ2-7; D may be TRBD1 or TRBD2 (6 bases each). Germline assignment: CDR1 SQVTM and CDR2 ANQGSEA. V gave up 6 bases and J gave up 5 bases, with 17 bases separating them. This CDR3 spans 13 amino acids. CDR3 DNA sequence: TGCAGCGTGGGCGTTCGGGGGCGGCACGAGCAGTACTTC. This gives the protein CSVGVRGRHEQYF.

The chain has TRBV3-1 (or the pseudogene TRBV3-2) and TRBJ2-2; either TRBD1 or TRBD2 may fit D (5 bases each). Germline CDR1 LGHDT, CDR2 YNNKEL (reference sequence). The CDR3 extends over 19 amino acids. V was cut by 0 bases and J by 6 bases, with 23 bases left in between. The CDR3 coding sequence is TGTGCCAGCAGCCAAGATGAGCGGTTGGGGTCGGGGACGGCCGGGGAGCTGTTTTTT. This codes for CASSQDERLGSGTAGELFF.

The chain links TRBV6-5 to TRBJ1-2; D may be TRBD1 (5 bases). The CDR3 is made up of 15 amino acids. Germline loops: CDR1 MNHEY, CDR2 SVGAGI. The V gene lost 7 bases and the J gene lost 6 bases, with 21 bases spanning the gap. The DNA of the CDR3 is TGTGCCAGCACCGCCTTTACCGGGACCGGAGATGGCTACACCTTC. Residues: CASTAFTGTGDGYTF.

The gene calls are TRBV28 and TRBJ1-5; D remains unclear. The germline V gene has CDR1 MDHEN and CDR2 SYDVKM. Deletions cut 6 bases from V and 3 bases from J, with 18 bases between. The CDR3 spans 16 residues. The CDR3, as DNA: TGTGCCAGCAGCCCTGGCGGGGAGGGTATCAATCAGCCCCAGCATTTT. Amino acids: CASSPGGEGINQPQHF.

The V and J genes are TRBV7-9 and TRBJ1-6; 8 bases match TRBD1. This CDR3 comprises 14 residues. CDR1 is SEHNR, CDR2 FQNEAQ, per germline (reference sequence). The junction had 9 bases not matched to a gene; V was cut back by 4 bases and J by 13 bases. DNA of the CDR3: TGTGCCAGCAGCTCCTCGGGACAGGAGGGTCCCCTCCACTTT. It codes for CASSSSGQEGPLHF.

The rearrangement uses TRBV5-4 and TRBJ2-5, with D maybe TRBD2 (5 bases). CDR1 SGHNT and CDR2 YYREEE come from the germline V gene (reference sequence). Trimming pared 3 bases from V and 4 bases from J, leaving 19 bases between. CDR3 size: 16 residues. The CDR3 region has the DNA TGTGCCAGCAGCTCCCGAGGGAGCGCCTTGGGAGAGACCCAGTACTTC. It encodes CASSSRGSALGETQYF.

The J gene is TRBJ2-7, the V gene TRBV5-1, with 16 bases fitting TRBD2. CDR1 and CDR2 (germline): SGHRS, YFSETQ. The ends lost 4 bases at V and 6 bases at J; junction bases unmatched: 10. The CDR3 consists of 17 residues. The DNA of the CDR3 is TGCGCCAGCAGCACCGGGACTAGCGGGAGGGCCTTCCGCGAGCAGTACTTC. Translated: CASSTGTSGRAFREQYF. Based on the CDR3 plus reference TRBV5-1 and TRBJ2-7, the full variable domain is KAGVTQTPRYLIKTRGQQVTLSCSPISGHRSVSWYQQTPGQGLQFLFEYFSETQRNKGNFPGRFSGRQFSNSRSEMNVSTLELGDSALYLCASSTGTSGRAFREQYFGPGTRLTVT.

The chain is built from TRBV4-2 and TRBJ1-6, with D perhaps TRBD1 (5 bases). This CDR3 spans 18 amino acids. V was cut by 4 bases and J by 0 bases, with 16 bases left in between. Germline V gene sequence: CDR1 LGHNA, CDR2 YNFKEQ. The CDR3 protein is CASSLQSQESSYNSPLHF. CDR3 nucleotide sequence: TGTGCCAGCAGCCTTCAATCACAGGAGAGCTCCTATAATTCACCCCTCCACTTT.

The chain links TRBV5-1 to TRBJ1-2, with TRBD1 identical over 10 bases. This CDR3 has 17 amino acids. From germline, CDR1 is SGHRS and CDR2 YFSETQ. The V and J ends lost 4 bases and 3 bases, in that order; junction bases with no gene match: 12. The CDR3 loop is CASSADRGKLGDYGYTF. CDR3 DNA sequence: TGCGCCAGCAGCGCGGACAGGGGGAAGTTAGGGGACTATGGCTACACCTTC.

The J gene is TRBJ2-7, the V gene TRBV7-9; 9 bases agree with TRBD1. The CDR3 covers 15 residues. J gave up 2 bases and V 6 bases, and 8 bases lay outside the gene matches. Germline V gene data show CDR1 as SEHNR and CDR2 as FQNEAQ (reference sequence). CDR3 sequence: CASREQGAPPYEQYF. DNA of the CDR3: TGTGCCAGCAGGGAACAGGGGGCCCCCCCCTACGAGCAGTACTTC.

The chain combines TRBV10-3 with TRBJ2-2, with D perhaps matching TRBD2 (6 bases). Germline-derived CDR1 and CDR2 are ENHRY and SYGVKD. Deletions cut 5 bases from V and 1 base from J, with 23 bases between. The CDR3 has 19 amino acids. The CDR3 DNA follows: TGTGCCATCAGTTCCAGCACCGGGACTGGGGGTTGGAACACCGGGGAGCTGTTTTTT. It translates to CAISSSTGTGGWNTGELFF.